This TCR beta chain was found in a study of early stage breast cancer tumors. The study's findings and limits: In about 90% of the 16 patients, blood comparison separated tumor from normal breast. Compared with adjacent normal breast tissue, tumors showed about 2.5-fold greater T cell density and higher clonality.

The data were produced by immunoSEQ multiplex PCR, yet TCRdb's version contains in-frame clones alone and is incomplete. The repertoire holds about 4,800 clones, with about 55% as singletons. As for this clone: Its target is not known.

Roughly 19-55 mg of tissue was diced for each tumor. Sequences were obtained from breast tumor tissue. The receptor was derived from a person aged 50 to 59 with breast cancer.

For the CDR3, the DNA is TGCGCCAGCAGCCAAGCTGGGCCAGTCAACTATGGCTACACCTTC. It yields the protein CASSQAGPVNYGYTF. The chain carries TRBV4-3 and TRBJ1-2; D remains ambiguous. Between the trimmed V and J ends, which lost 1 base and 2 bases, there was a span of 11 bases. The CDR3 extends over 15 amino acids. Germline V CDR1 and CDR2: LGHNA, YSLEER.